This TCR beta chain was found in a study of Ad26.COV2.S vaccination and SARS-CoV-2 variants. The overall study: The COV1001 Ad26.COV2.S trial arm included the donor. Recipients of Ad26.COV2.S got it intramuscularly, once or twice 56 days apart. Whole-study results and caveats: Breadth, reportedly substantial, characterized the spike-specific CD8+ and CD4+ T cell responses after vaccination.

This CDR3 region has 19 residues. The junction had 16 bases not matched to a gene; V was cut back by 0 bases and J by 3 bases. Germline V CDR1 and CDR2: LGHNT, FRNRAP. Treatment noted: roughly 19 received Ad26.COV2.S at low or high dose, single or two shots; about 5 received placebo; per-sample allocation not given. Day 63 after the first injection of vaccine or placebo was the sampling time. This clone occurred a few times. Its antigen is as yet unknown. Some clones are missing from TCRdb's copy, which holds only in-frame ones; the method was immunoSEQ multiplex PCR. The table includes approximately 420,000 clones, around 85% detected once.

The rearrangement links TRBV12-5 to TRBJ2-5; TRBD2 matches at 7 bases. Source: peripheral blood, taken in a trial of Ad26.COV2.S vaccine versus placebo. This clonotype was sampled from a person aged 18-65 years who received the Ad26.COV2.S COVID-19 vaccine or a placebo. The CDR3 sequence: CASGLVVSGTTITKETQYF. In DNA, the CDR3 is TGTGCTAGTGGTTTGGTAGTCTCCGGGACTACAATAACCAAAGAGACCCAGTACTTC.